The 18 T cell receptor beta chains below come from one sample, sequenced in a study of blood T cell repertoires in COVID-19. Some clones are missing from TCRdb's copy, which holds only in-frame ones; the method was immunoSEQ multiplex PCR. This table holds about 80,000 clones, just under 80% found once. The sequenced material came from peripheral blood. The origin of the receptors is a man aged 55 to 70 with COVID-19, enrolled during active disease.

This chain links TRBV6-6 with TRBJ2-2, with D tentatively TRBD1 (6 bases). Trimming stripped 5 bases from V and 0 bases from J, with 10 bases between. The CDR3 is 15 amino acids. Germline CDR1 reads MNHNY; CDR2 reads SVGAGI (reference sequence). The CDR3 sequence: CASSTGWANTGELFF. The CDR3, as DNA: TGTGCCAGCAGTACAGGGTGGGCGAACACCGGGGAGCTGTTTTTT.

V gene TRBV18 combines with J gene TRBJ2-1; 8 nucleotides align to TRBD1. CDR3 length: 15 amino acids. In germline, CDR1 is KGHSH, CDR2 LQKENI. J gave up 2 bases and V 3 bases, and 3 bases lay outside the gene matches. CDR3 nucleotides: TGTGCCAGCTCACCTGGACAGGGAACCTACAATGAGCAGTTCTTC. Translating gives CASSPGQGTYNEQFF.

V usage is TRBV4-2 and J usage is TRBJ1-2, with a tentative D call TRBD1 (6 bases). Germline assignment: CDR1 LGHNA and CDR2 YNFKEQ. The V and J ends lost 4 bases and 8 bases respectively, with 20 bases between them. This CDR3 is built from 15 residues. DNA of the CDR3: TGTGCCAGCAGCCCGAGCGGGGGCAGTTTGTACGGCTACACCTTC. This translates into CASSPSGGSLYGYTF.

This clone was counted a few times. The J gene is TRBJ1-2, the V gene TRBV19; no definite D call. This CDR3 has 12 amino acids. Germline assignment: CDR1 LNHDA and CDR2 SQIVND (reference sequence). The ends were cut back, 3 bases at V and 5 bases at J, with 7 bases in the middle. CDR3 amino acids: CASSISVYGYTF. The CDR3 DNA reads TGTGCCAGTAGTATTAGCGTATATGGCTACACCTTC.

The rearrangement joins TRBV7-2 to TRBJ2-3; 10 nucleotides agree with TRBD1. V gave up 1 base and J gave up 2 bases; unmatched junction bases: 3. CDR1 is SGHTA, CDR2 FQGNSA, per germline. The CDR3 consists of 16 residues. Here the CDR3 DNA reads TGTGCCAGCAGCTTAGAGGGACAGGGGCCCACAGATACGCAGTATTTT. It encodes CASSLEGQGPTDTQYF. The full variable domain, rest sourced from reference TRBV7-2 and TRBJ2-3, is GAGVSQSPSNKVTEKGKDVELRCDPISGHTALYWYRQSLGQGLEFLIYFQGNSAPDKSGLPSDRFSAERTGGSVSTLTIQRTQQEDSAVYLCASSLEGQGPTDTQYFGPGTRLTVL.

J is TRBJ1-1 and V is TRBV30; D gene uncertain. Germline V gene lookup returns CDR1 GTSNPN and CDR2 SVGIG (reference sequence). CDR3 size: 14 residues. With 0 bases removed from V and 4 bases from J, the gap between germline ends came to 12 bases. The CDR3 loop reads CAWSVPGGITEAFF. In DNA, the CDR3 is TGTGCCTGGAGTGTACCGGGAGGGATCACTGAAGCTTTCTTT.

The chain couples TRBV12-3 or TRBV12-4 to TRBJ2-1; 7 nucleotides align to TRBD1. The ends lost 4 bases at V and 12 bases at J; junction bases unmatched: 6. This CDR3 is built from 12 residues. The CDR3 DNA is TGTGCCAGCAGTTCGTCGACAGGGTGGCAGTTCTTC. This sequence encodes CASSSSTGWQFF.

The chain combines TRBV29-1 with TRBJ1-3, with D possibly TRBD1 on 5 matching bases. The CDR3 covers 13 residues. Trimming took off 4 bases at V and 3 bases at J, with 10 bases between the two ends. Looked up from germline, CDR1 is SQVTM and CDR2 is ANQGSEA. The CDR3 region has the DNA TGCAGCGTTGCTCGACAGCTTGGAAACACCATATATTTT. It is translated as CSVARQLGNTIYF.

The CDR3 sequence: CASRTTGGNQPQHF. In DNA form, the CDR3 reads TGTGCCAGCAGAACGACAGGGGGCAATCAGCCCCAGCATTTT. The rearrangement uses TRBV6-5 and TRBJ1-5, with TRBD1 matching 8 bases. CDR3 length: 14 amino acids. Germline CDR1 and CDR2: MNHEY and SVGAGI. The V and J ends lost 6 bases and 2 bases, in that order; junction bases with no gene match: 3.

This chain uses TRBV6-5 with TRBJ1-6; D might be TRBD1 (6 bases). Germline CDR1 and CDR2: MNHEY and SVGAGI. V was cut by 1 base and J by 9 bases, with 10 bases left in between. CDR3 size: 14 residues. The chain's CDR3 is CASSYWTDGSPLHF. In DNA form, the CDR3 reads TGTGCCAGCAGTTACTGGACAGATGGTTCACCCCTCCACTTT.

The genes are TRBV13 and TRBJ2-2; 12 positions match TRBD2. The J segment lost 7 bases and the V segment lost 5 bases, leaving 11 bases of the junction unmatched. Germline CDR1 PRHDT, CDR2 FYEKMQ (reference sequence). CDR3 length: 17 amino acids. CDR3 region: CASSMRTSGTISGELFF. CDR3 in DNA: TGTGCCAGCAGCATGAGGACTAGCGGGACCATCAGCGGGGAGCTGTTTTTT.

The V call is TRBV29-1, the J call TRBJ2-7; 7 nucleotides align to TRBD1. The germline V gene has CDR1 SQVTM and CDR2 ANQGSEA. The CDR3 covers 12 residues. Trimming removed 5 bases from V and 2 bases from J; junction bases left unmatched: 3. The DNA of the CDR3 is TGCAGCGTTCAAAGGGGGCCCTACGAGCAGTACTTC. This gives the protein CSVQRGPYEQYF.

The chain recombines TRBV9 with TRBJ2-1; 11 positions match TRBD2. With V trimmed by 3 bases and J by 15 bases, 8 bases remained unmatched. Germline CDR1 and CDR2: SGDLS and YYNGEE. CDR3 length: 13 amino acids. The DNA of the CDR3 is TGTGCCAGCAGCGGAAGTAGCGGGAGGGGACGGTTCTTC. It yields the protein CASSGSSGRGRFF.

This clone appeared once. V usage is TRBV9 and J usage is TRBJ2-1; D is perhaps TRBD2 (6 bases). V was pared by 3 bases and J by 10 bases, with 20 bases between. The CDR3 contains 15 residues. From germline, CDR1 is SGDLS and CDR2 YYNGEE. The CDR3 DNA reads as TGTGCCAGCAGCGGGCAAGGGACTGGATCTGTGGAGCAGTTCTTC. As protein: CASSGQGTGSVEQFF.

The chain combines TRBV12-5 with TRBJ1-2, with TRBD1 matching over 8 bases. The CDR3 is 13 residues long. V lost 2 bases to trimming and J lost 8 bases; unmatched junction nucleotides: 4. Germline V gene data show CDR1 as LGHNT and CDR2 as FRNRAP. CDR3 protein: CASGLQGAMGYTF. CDR3 DNA: TGTGCTAGTGGTTTGCAGGGGGCGATGGGCTACACCTTC.

This clone has a single count. J is TRBJ1-1 and V is TRBV3-1 (or the pseudogene TRBV3-2); 8 bases fit TRBD1. Germline CDR1 is LGHDT and CDR2 is YNNKEL (reference sequence). V dropped 1 base and J dropped 4; count of bases not matched to a gene: 5. This CDR3 contains 15 residues. CDR3 sequence reads: CASSQVTGASTEAFF. DNA for the CDR3: TGTGCCAGCAGCCAAGTGACAGGGGCTAGCACTGAAGCTTTCTTT.

V and J are TRBV11-2 and TRBJ2-1, with a tentative D call TRBD1 (6 bases). The CDR3 sequence is 13 residues long. Germline V gene lookup returns CDR1 SGHAT and CDR2 FQNNGV. Trimming left V 3 bases short and J 7 bases short, with 10 bases between. CDR3 residues: CASSLTGPNEQFF. In DNA, the CDR3 is TGTGCCAGCAGCTTGACAGGTCCTAATGAGCAGTTCTTC.

V usage is TRBV9 and J usage is TRBJ2-3, with D possibly matching TRBD1 (6 bases). From germline, CDR1 is SGDLS and CDR2 YYNGEE. V was shortened by 3 bases and J by 0 bases, with 17 bases between the two germline ends. The CDR3 spans 17 residues. CDR3 sequence: CASSAPGTHKSTDTQYF. In nucleotides, the CDR3 is TGTGCCAGCAGCGCGCCCGGGACACATAAGAGCACAGATACGCAGTATTTT.